This T cell receptor (beta chain) was sequenced during a study of blood T cell repertoires in COVID-19. Overall study context: From the United States, Italy and Spain came samples of acute and convalescent COVID-19. Nucleic acid was either cDNA or gDNA, and it came from T cells, B-cell-depleted T cells, or PBMCs.

Original processing notes: Estimates of nucleated cell counts were drawn from the amplification of reference gene primers. TCRdb's copy holds only in-frame clones and misses some; the assay was immunoSEQ multiplex PCR. V and J calls and clone size are given by that table; D and trimming were obtained from the DNA. The table lists 170,000 or so clones, about three quarters of them singletons. The CDR3 has 13 residues. Trimming left V 4 bases short and J 5 bases short, with 9 bases between. Germline V CDR1 and CDR2: MRHNA, SNTAGT. The source material was peripheral blood. J is TRBJ2-1 and V is TRBV6-4, with D perhaps TRBD1 (5 bases). The TCR sequence derives from a woman in her seventies with acute or convalescent COVID-19. The CDR3 region has the DNA TGTGCCAGCAGTGTTGACAGCGACAATGAGCAGTTCTTC. The encoded protein is CASSVDSDNEQFF.